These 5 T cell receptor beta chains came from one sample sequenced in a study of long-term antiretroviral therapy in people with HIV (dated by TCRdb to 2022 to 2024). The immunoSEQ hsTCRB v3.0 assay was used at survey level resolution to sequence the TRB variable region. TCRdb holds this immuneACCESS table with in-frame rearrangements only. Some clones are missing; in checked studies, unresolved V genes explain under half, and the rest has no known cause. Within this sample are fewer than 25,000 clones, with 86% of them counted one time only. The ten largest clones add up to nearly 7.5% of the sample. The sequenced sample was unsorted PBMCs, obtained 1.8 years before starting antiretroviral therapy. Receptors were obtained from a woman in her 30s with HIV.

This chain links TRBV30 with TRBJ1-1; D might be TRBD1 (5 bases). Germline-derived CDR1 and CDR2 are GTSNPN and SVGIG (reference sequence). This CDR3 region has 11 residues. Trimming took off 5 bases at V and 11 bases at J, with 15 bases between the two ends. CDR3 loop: CAWDIGVGAFF. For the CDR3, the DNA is TGTGCCTGGGACATAGGGGTTGGGGCTTTCTTT.

The chain's CDR3 is CASSPTQGGNTIYF. The CDR3 DNA reads TGTGCCAGCAGTCCAACCCAGGGGGGAAACACCATATATTTT. V and J are TRBV7-9 and TRBJ1-3, with a possible D match to TRBD1 (6 bases). The V gene's germline CDR1 is SEHNR and CDR2 FQNEAQ (reference sequence). This CDR3 comprises 14 residues. Trimming removed 6 bases at V and 4 bases at J, with 13 bases between. Combining the CDR3 with reference TRBV7-9 and TRBJ1-3 gives the whole variable domain DTGVSQNPRHKITKRGQNVTFRCDPISEHNRLYWYRQTLGQGPEFLTYFQNEAQLEKSRLLSDRFSAERPKGSFSTLEIQRTEQGDSAMYLCASSPTQGGNTIYFGEGSWLTVV.

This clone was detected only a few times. Here the CDR3 reads CASSVQGTGSYEQYV. The CDR3, as DNA: TGTGCCAGCAGCGTTCAAGGGACGGGGAGTTACGAGCAGTACGTC. The rearrangement links TRBV21-1 to TRBJ2-7. TRBV21-1 is labeled a pseudogene. This CDR3 has 15 amino acids.

The CDR3 protein is CASITGGNSPLHF. CDR3 nucleotides: TGTGCCAGCATCACGGGTGGAAATTCACCCCTCCACTTT. This chain joins TRBV2 and TRBJ1-6, with D uncertain. Trimming pared 7 bases from V and 7 bases from J, leaving 11 bases between. Germline loops: CDR1 SNHLY, CDR2 FYNNEI. The CDR3 length is 13 residues.

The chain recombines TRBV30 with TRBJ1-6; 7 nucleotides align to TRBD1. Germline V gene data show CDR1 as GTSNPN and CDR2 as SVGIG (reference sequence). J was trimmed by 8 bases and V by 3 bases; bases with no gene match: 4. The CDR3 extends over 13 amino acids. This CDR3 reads CAWRTGNDSPLHF. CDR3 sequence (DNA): TGTGCCTGGAGGACAGGGAACGATTCACCCCTCCACTTT. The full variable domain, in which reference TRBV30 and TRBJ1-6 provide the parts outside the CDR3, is SQTIHQWPATLVQPVGSPLSLECTVEGTSNPNLYWYRQAAGRGLQLLFYSVGIGQISSEVPQNLSASRPQDRQFILSSKKLLLSDSGFYLCAWRTGNDSPLHFGNGTRLTVT.